The sequence of this T cell receptor beta chain was determined in a study of blood T cell repertoires in COVID-19. As for the study in general: Researchers got acute and convalescent COVID-19 samples from the United States, Italy and Spain. T cells, B-cell-depleted T cells, or PBMCs supplied cDNA or gDNA.

The CDR3 is 14 amino acids. Trimming took 4 bases from V and 2 from J, leaving 13 bases between them. Germline CDR1 reads SQVTM; CDR2 reads ANQGSEA. Original methodology: How many nucleated cells were present was estimated from reference gene primer amplification. Generated by immunoSEQ multiplex PCR, the TCRdb table keeps only in-frame clones and is missing some. The V and J calls and clone size come from that table; D and trimming were worked out from the DNA. This table has about 160,000 clones, about three quarters appearing once. The genes are TRBV29-1 and TRBJ2-3, with D possibly TRBD1 on 5 matching bases. The sample was peripheral blood. This clonotype was obtained from an older man with acute or convalescent COVID-19. The CDR3 reads CSVGSGRITDTQYF. CDR3 sequence (DNA): TGCAGCGTTGGTTCAGGGCGTATCACAGATACGCAGTATTTT.